The clone carrying this T cell receptor (beta chain) was found a few times. Its antigen is as yet unknown. According to the study, TCR beta libraries were built with iRepertoire HTBI primers and CDR3-region Arm-PCR. TCRdb itself ran the multiplex PCR reads through MiXCR, one entry per CDR3 protein. The sample yields some 220,000 distinct CDR3 sequences, roughly 18% seen once. CDR1 and CDR2 (germline): MGHRA, YSYEKL. Trimming took 0 bases from V and 1 from J, leaving 5 bases between them. The CDR3 is 14 residues long. The time point: newly diagnosed GD, antithyroid drugs for less than 3 months. Preparation of the TCR library used RNA extracted from PBMCs. These data originate in a study of regulatory T cells in long-lasting Graves disease. General observations from the study: Sample size, which was small, may have reduced accuracy. No thyroid tissue was studied; the work used peripheral blood only. Repertoires from persistent disease leaned toward TRBV28, TRBJ1-2 and TRBJ2-5.

These data are also associated with another study on T cells in Graves' hyperthyroidism and ophthalmopathy. That work adds: Hyperthyroidism was newly diagnosed in patients aged 18 to 65 (duration under 2 months).

Here the sequenced sample was peripheral blood mononuclear cells (PBMCs), taken at new diagnosis, from a patient treated with antithyroid drugs. The clonotype was recovered from a woman in her 30s with Graves disease. This sequence joins TRBV4-1 and TRBJ2-3; the D is unclear. The CDR3 reads CASSQEDGTDTQYF. Here the CDR3 DNA reads TGCGCCAGCAGCCAAGAGGACGGCACAGATACGCAGTATTTT.